This T cell receptor beta chain was retrieved from a study of blood T cell repertoires in COVID-19 (dated by TCRdb to 2018 to 2020). Broadly, across the study: Samples covering the acute and convalescent phases of COVID-19 were provided by collaborators in the United States, Italy and Spain. The material from the prospective study consisted of cDNA or gDNA derived from T cells, B-cell-depleted T cells, or PBMCs. The samples were drawn from the first 160 participants of the ongoing ImmuneRACE study and from 1,254 subjects provided by 6 global collaborators. Where available, HLA class I and class II types were taken from metadata supplied by the sample provider and were not determined by assay-based typing. The repertoires were released in a freely available public database intended as a resource for research on the immune response to SARS-CoV-2. Sample metadata almost always included a de-identified subject ID, COVID-19 status, age in years and sex. Deeply sampled blood TCRbeta repertoires from subjects exposed to, actively infected with, or recovered from COVID-19 were included in the dataset. Beyond this particular receptor, the publication reports: The amount of clinical and demographic metadata varied by source and participant and was provided uncurated.

TCRbeta CDR3 regions were amplified from genomic DNA by means of the immunoSEQ Assay, a bias-controlled multiplex PCR. In the paper's pipeline: Within the assay, amplification of reference gene primers was used to estimate how many nucleated cells each sample contained. To quantify the absolute abundance of each unique TCRbeta CDR3 rearrangement, sequence reads were collapsed and filtered. For each sample, productive Simpson clonality was calculated as the square root of Simpson's diversity index over productive rearrangements. TCRdb took this table from immuneACCESS and kept in-frame rearrangements with V and J called. Such tables lack part of the clones; where checked against another copy, unresolved V genes explain under half of the gap, and the rest is unexplained. V and J calls and clone size are given by that table; D and trimming were obtained from the DNA. The sample table shows around 300,000 clones, and 83% are seen once. The top ten constitute roughly 3% of the sample.

V drops 6 bases and J drops 0 bases, leaving 18 bases in between. Via the germline V gene, CDR1 is MDHEN and CDR2 SYDVKM. From its cysteine to its phenylalanine, the CDR3 spans 16 amino acids. Solely the CDR3 DNA is kept, with 48 bases framed from the first base. Collaborating institutions collected whole blood in K2EDTA tubes following their own protocols. For TCRbeta analysis, collaborator samples were shipped as frozen whole blood, as isolated PBMCs, or as DNA extracted from either sample type. Regarding this clone: Its antigen is unknown. It has no much larger one-base neighbor in the sample; base qualities were not kept.

The sequencing input was peripheral blood. This chain joins TRBV28 to TRBJ2-7; 6 matching bases give a weak D call of TRBD2. This TCR came from a man aged 25-45 years with active or convalescent COVID-19. The nucleotide sequence is given as TGTGCCAGCAGCCGCGTGGGGGGACCTCGCTCCTACGAGCAGTACTTC. It translates to CASSRVGGPRSYEQYF.